A single sample gave rise to the 3 T cell receptor beta chains below, sequenced in a study of cytomegalovirus exposure and HLA in healthy donors. Amplification used 60 Vbeta primers and 13 Jbeta primers. Here immunoSEQ multiplex PCR was the method, and the copy in TCRdb shows in-frame clones only, minus some. The table records some 170,000 clones, around 82% of them present only once. The sample was PBMCs. These receptors were taken from a man aged 50 to 60 in good health and CMV-seropositive.

V is TRBV5-1 and J is TRBJ1-4; TRBD1 matches at 9 bases. V dropped 4 bases and J dropped 9; count of bases not matched to a gene: 10. The length of the CDR3 is 15 residues. The V gene's germline CDR1 is SGHRS and CDR2 YFSETQ. In DNA form, the CDR3 reads TGCGCCAGCAGCGATACTGGACAGGGGCGGAAAAAACTGTTTTTT. Amino acids: CASSDTGQGRKKLFF. Full variable domain (missing parts from reference TRBV5-1 and TRBJ1-4): KAGVTQTPRYLIKTRGQQVTLSCSPISGHRSVSWYQQTPGQGLQFLFEYFSETQRNKGNFPGRFSGRQFSNSRSEMNVSTLELGDSALYLCASSDTGQGRKKLFFGSGTQLSVL.

This clone was detected only once. The rearrangement joins TRBV18 to TRBJ2-1; 8 nucleotides align to TRBD2. This CDR3 has 15 amino acids. Trimming took 3 bases from V and 6 from J; bases not matched to a gene: 7. CDR1 is KGHSH, CDR2 LQKENI, per germline. The CDR3 bases are TGTGCCAGCTCACCGGTAGCGGGGAGGACCAATGAGCAGTTCTTC. It specifies CASSPVAGRTNEQFF.

J is TRBJ2-7 and V is TRBV7-2; 10 bases align to TRBD1. The J segment lost 3 bases and the V segment lost 2 bases, leaving 4 bases of the junction unmatched. Germline assignment: CDR1 SGHTA and CDR2 FQGNSA. The CDR3 totals 15 residues. The CDR3 sequence: CASSLTGTGDYEQYF. DNA for the CDR3: TGTGCCAGCAGCTTAACCGGGACAGGGGACTACGAGCAGTACTTC.